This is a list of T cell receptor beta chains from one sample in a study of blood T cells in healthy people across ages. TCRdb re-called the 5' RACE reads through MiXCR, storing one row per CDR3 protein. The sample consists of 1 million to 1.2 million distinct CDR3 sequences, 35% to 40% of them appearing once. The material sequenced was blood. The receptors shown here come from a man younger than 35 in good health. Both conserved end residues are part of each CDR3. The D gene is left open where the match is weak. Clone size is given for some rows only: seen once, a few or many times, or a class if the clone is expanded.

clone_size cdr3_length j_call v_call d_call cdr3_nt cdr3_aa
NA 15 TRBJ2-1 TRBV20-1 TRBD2 TGCAGTGCTACCCCGACTAGCGGGGGGGCATTTGAGCAGTTCTTC CSATPTSGGAFEQFF
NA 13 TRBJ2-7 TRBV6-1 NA TGTGCCAGCAGTGAATCCGACAGCTACGAGCAGTACTTC CASSESDSYEQYF
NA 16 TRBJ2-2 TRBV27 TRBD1 TGTGCCAGCAGGGCCGGGACAGGGCCTAACACCGGGGAGCTGTTTTTT CASRAGTGPNTGELFF
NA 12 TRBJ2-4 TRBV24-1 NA TGTGCCACCAGTGATTCGGAAACCATTCAGTACTTC CATSDSETIQYF
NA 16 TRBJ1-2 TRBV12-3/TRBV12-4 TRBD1 TGTGCCAGCAGTCTCATCGGGACAGGGGCTAACTATGGCTACACCTTC CASSLIGTGANYGYTF
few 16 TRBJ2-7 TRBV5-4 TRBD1 TGTGCCAGCAGCCCCGGTGGACAGGGAAGTTCTGACGAGCAGTACTTC CASSPGGQGSSDEQYF
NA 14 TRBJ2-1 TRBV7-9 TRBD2 TGTGCCAGCAGCCCGGGGACTAGCGTTTATGAGCAGTTCTTC CASSPGTSVYEQFF
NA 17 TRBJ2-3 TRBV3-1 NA TGTGCCAGCAGCCAAGAGATTAGCCAAGGAGCAGGAGATACGCAGTATTTT CASSQEISQGAGDTQYF
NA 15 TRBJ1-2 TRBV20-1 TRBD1 TGCAGTGCTAGAGATTTGACAGGGGGCGTTTATGGCTACACCTTC CSARDLTGGVYGYTF
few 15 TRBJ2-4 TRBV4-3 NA TGCGCCAGCAGCCAAGGTCCGGGGGCTCGGTACATTCAGTACTTC CASSQGPGARYIQYF
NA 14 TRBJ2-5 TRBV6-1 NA TGTGCCTGCAGTATACCGGGACAAAAAGAGACCCAGTACTTC CACSIPGQKETQYF
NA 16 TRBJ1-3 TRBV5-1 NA TGCGCCAGCAGCCCAGGTATCTCTCCCTCTGGAAACACCATATATTTT CASSPGISPSGNTIYF
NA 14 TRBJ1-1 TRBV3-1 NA TGTGCCAGCAGCCGAGGACCGGTGAGCACTGAAGCTTTCTTT CASSRGPVSTEAFF
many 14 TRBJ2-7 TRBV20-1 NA TGCAGTGCTAGAGAAGGCAGATTGACCTACGAGCAGTACTTC CSAREGRLTYEQYF
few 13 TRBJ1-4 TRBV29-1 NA TGCAGCGTTGAAGATCTTACAGGCGAAAAACTGTTTTTT CSVEDLTGEKLFF
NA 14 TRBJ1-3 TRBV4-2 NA TGTGCCAGCAGGCTAAGAGGGAGTGGAAACACCATATATTTT CASRLRGSGNTIYF
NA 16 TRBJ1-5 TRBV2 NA TGTGCCAGCACCCTGTGGGCTCACCGGAACAATCAGCCCCAGCATTTT CASTLWAHRNNQPQHF
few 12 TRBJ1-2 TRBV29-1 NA TGCAGCGTTGAAGATCTTCGACGGCTGGACACCTTC CSVEDLRRLDTF
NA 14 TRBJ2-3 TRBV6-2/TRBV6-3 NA TGTGCCAGCAGCTTAGCGGCGTTCACAGATACGCAGTATTTT CASSLAAFTDTQYF
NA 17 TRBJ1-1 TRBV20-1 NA TGCAGTGCTAGAGAGGGGGAGGGTCGGTTGGGGCTGGGTGAAGCTTTCTTT CSAREGEGRLGLGEAFF
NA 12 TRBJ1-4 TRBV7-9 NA TGTGCCAGCAGCTTACCTACGGGACGGCCGTTTTTT CASSLPTGRPFF
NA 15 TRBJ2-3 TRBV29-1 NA TGCAGCGTTGTCTGGCAGGGAGTACCCACAGATACGCAGTATTTT CSVVWQGVPTDTQYF
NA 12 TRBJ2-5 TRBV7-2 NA TGTGCCAGCAGCTACCCCTTAGAGACCCAGTACTTC CASSYPLETQYF
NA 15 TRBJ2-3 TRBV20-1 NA TGCAGTGCTCTACTAGTGGGGGGAACCACAGATACGCAGTATTTT CSALLVGGTTDTQYF
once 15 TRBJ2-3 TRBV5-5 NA TGTGCCAGCAGCTGGGAGGTATTCGGGACAGATACGCAGTATTTT CASSWEVFGTDTQYF
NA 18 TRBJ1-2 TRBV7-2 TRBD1 TGTGCCAGCAGCTACGCCCCAGGGGGGGGTACCTCTAACTATGGCTACACCTTC CASSYAPGGGTSNYGYTF
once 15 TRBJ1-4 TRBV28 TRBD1 TGTGCCAGCAGCCTTTCGACAGGGGTAAATGAAAAACTGTTTTTT CASSLSTGVNEKLFF
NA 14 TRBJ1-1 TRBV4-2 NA TGTGCCAGCAGCCAAGCGGCAACGAACACTGAAGCTTTCTTT CASSQAATNTEAFF
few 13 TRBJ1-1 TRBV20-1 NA TGCAGTGCCGTCCGTCCGGGAGGAACTGAAGCTTTCTTT CSAVRPGGTEAFF
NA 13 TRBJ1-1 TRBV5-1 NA TGCGCCAGCACCGTTTCGGGGAACACTGAAGCTTTCTTT CASTVSGNTEAFF
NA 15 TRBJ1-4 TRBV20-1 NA TGCAGTGCGCAGCGATTAAGTCGGATGAATGAAAAACTGTTTTTT CSAQRLSRMNEKLFF
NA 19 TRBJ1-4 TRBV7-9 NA TGTGCCAGCAGCTTAGATCCTAAAACGCAGGGGCTTGGTAATGAAAAACTGTTTTTT CASSLDPKTQGLGNEKLFF
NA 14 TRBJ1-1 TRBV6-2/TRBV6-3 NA TGTGCCAGCAGTGACATTGGGGGGTCCACTGAAGCTTTCTTT CASSDIGGSTEAFF